The rows below give T cell receptor beta chains drawn from one sample of a study of T cells after yellow fever vaccination. In TCRdb, the 5' RACE reads were re-called with MiXCR into one record per CDR3 protein. The sample shows a few hundred thousand distinct CDR3 sequences, about 17% of them seen only once. The sample here was PBMCs, taken roughly 5 days after the first yellow fever vaccination. All receptors derive from a man aged 18 to 35 who received the YFV17D yellow fever vaccine. The CDR3 runs from the conserved cysteine through the conserved F or W. The order of the fields is V gene, J gene, clone size, D gene, CDR3 protein, CDR3 DNA. A D gene is named only where the DNA matches it firmly. Clone size appears in some rows only: once, few, many, or a class for an expanded clone.

v_gene: TRBV11-2; j_gene: TRBJ1-4; abundance: few; d_gene: NA; CDR3aa: CASSRRSVATNEKLFF; CDR3nt: TGTGCCAGCAGCCGCCGCTCCGTTGCAACTAATGAAAAACTGTTTTTT
v_gene: TRBV15; j_gene: TRBJ2-3; abundance: few; d_gene: NA; CDR3aa: CATSRALRGLTDTQYF; CDR3nt: TGTGCCACCAGCAGGGCCCTGCGGGGGCTGACAGATACGCAGTATTTT
v_gene: TRBV19; j_gene: TRBJ1-2; abundance: NA; d_gene: NA; CDR3aa: CASSPAGDDYGYTF; CDR3nt: TGTGCCAGTAGTCCCGCAGGGGACGACTATGGCTACACCTTC
v_gene: TRBV7-7; j_gene: TRBJ2-3; abundance: NA; d_gene: NA; CDR3aa: CASSKGGYTDTQYF; CDR3nt: TGTGCCAGCAGCAAGGGGGGTTATACAGATACGCAGTATTTT
v_gene: TRBV6-5; j_gene: TRBJ1-1; abundance: NA; d_gene: NA; CDR3aa: CASSTDRGLWGAFF; CDR3nt: TGTGCCAGCAGTACCGACAGAGGTCTATGGGGAGCTTTCTTT
v_gene: TRBV12-3/TRBV12-4; j_gene: TRBJ2-1; abundance: many; d_gene: TRBD2; CDR3aa: CASSSGGGAKDEQFF; CDR3nt: TGTGCCAGCAGTTCCGGCGGGGGGGCCAAGGATGAGCAGTTCTTC
v_gene: TRBV6-1; j_gene: TRBJ2-2; abundance: NA; d_gene: NA; CDR3aa: CASSVQEVRTGELFF; CDR3nt: TGTGCCAGCAGTGTCCAGGAAGTAAGGACCGGGGAGCTGTTTTTT
v_gene: TRBV5-1; j_gene: TRBJ2-5; abundance: few; d_gene: NA; CDR3aa: CASSFRGQMVETQYF; CDR3nt: TGCGCCAGCAGCTTCCGGGGGCAGATGGTAGAGACCCAGTACTTC
v_gene: TRBV5-1; j_gene: TRBJ2-3; abundance: many; d_gene: TRBD2; CDR3aa: CASSSLAGGGGTDTQYF; CDR3nt: TGCGCCAGCAGCTCCCTAGCGGGGGGAGGCGGCACAGATACGCAGTATTTT
v_gene: TRBV7-8; j_gene: TRBJ2-5; abundance: few; d_gene: NA; CDR3aa: CASSSRVAGETQYF; CDR3nt: TGTGCCAGCAGCTCCCGGGTGGCGGGAGAGACCCAGTACTTC
v_gene: TRBV12-3/TRBV12-4; j_gene: TRBJ2-3; abundance: few; d_gene: TRBD1; CDR3aa: CATDRDQYTQYF; CDR3nt: TGTGCCACGGACAGGGACCAGTATACGCAGTATTTT
v_gene: TRBV20-1; j_gene: TRBJ2-7; abundance: NA; d_gene: TRBD2; CDR3aa: CSARRTRTSGVDEQYF; CDR3nt: TGCAGTGCTAGACGGACCCGAACTAGCGGGGTCGACGAGCAGTACTTC
v_gene: TRBV20-1; j_gene: TRBJ1-1; abundance: few; d_gene: TRBD1; CDR3aa: CSARQGYLATEAFF; CDR3nt: TGCAGTGCCAGACAGGGGTACTTGGCCACTGAAGCTTTCTTT
v_gene: TRBV11-2; j_gene: TRBJ1-2; abundance: NA; d_gene: NA; CDR3aa: CASSSRGLSSYGYTF; CDR3nt: TGTGCCAGCAGCTCCAGGGGTCTTTCCTCCTATGGCTACACCTTC
v_gene: TRBV27; j_gene: TRBJ2-6; abundance: few; d_gene: NA; CDR3aa: CASSLLNSGANVLTF; CDR3nt: TGTGCCAGCAGTTTACTGAACTCTGGGGCCAACGTCCTGACTTTC
v_gene: TRBV5-1; j_gene: TRBJ1-1; abundance: few; d_gene: NA; CDR3aa: CASSVVAGAFF; CDR3nt: TGCGCCAGCAGTGTTGTGGCTGGAGCTTTCTTT
v_gene: TRBV12-3/TRBV12-4; j_gene: TRBJ2-7; abundance: NA; d_gene: NA; CDR3aa: CASSTTHSRFSYEQYF; CDR3nt: TGTGCCAGCAGTACGACCCACTCCCGATTCTCCTACGAGCAGTACTTC
v_gene: TRBV10-2; j_gene: TRBJ1-1; abundance: NA; d_gene: TRBD1; CDR3aa: CASSERGTGLYTEAFF; CDR3nt: TGCGCCAGCAGTGAGCGAGGGACAGGATTGTACACTGAAGCTTTCTTT
v_gene: TRBV4-2; j_gene: TRBJ2-2; abundance: few; d_gene: TRBD1; CDR3aa: CASSPGTGVTGELFF; CDR3nt: TGTGCCAGCAGCCCCGGGACAGGGGTTACCGGGGAGCTGTTTTTT
v_gene: TRBV20-1; j_gene: TRBJ2-3; abundance: NA; d_gene: NA; CDR3aa: CSARDPGTDTDTQYF; CDR3nt: TGCAGTGCTAGAGACCCCGGGACGGACACAGATACGCAGTATTTT
v_gene: TRBV12-3/TRBV12-4; j_gene: TRBJ2-5; abundance: NA; d_gene: TRBD1; CDR3aa: CASGDSQQETQYF; CDR3nt: TGTGCCAGCGGGGACAGCCAACAAGAGACCCAGTACTTC
v_gene: TRBV4-1; j_gene: TRBJ2-7; abundance: many; d_gene: NA; CDR3aa: CASSVTAAGDYEQYF; CDR3nt: TGCGCCAGCAGTGTCACCGCGGCAGGGGACTACGAGCAGTACTTC
v_gene: TRBV15; j_gene: TRBJ2-3; abundance: NA; d_gene: NA; CDR3aa: CATSRDHRDTQYF; CDR3nt: TGTGCCACCAGCAGAGATCACAGAGATACGCAGTATTTT
v_gene: TRBV13; j_gene: TRBJ2-3; abundance: NA; d_gene: TRBD2; CDR3aa: CASSPGLALADTQYF; CDR3nt: TGTGCCAGCAGCCCGGGACTAGCCCTGGCGGATACGCAGTATTTT
v_gene: TRBV29-1; j_gene: TRBJ2-1; abundance: NA; d_gene: NA; CDR3aa: CSVPDRVYNEQFF; CDR3nt: TGCAGCGTTCCGGACAGAGTATACAATGAGCAGTTCTTC
v_gene: TRBV6-5; j_gene: TRBJ1-6; abundance: few; d_gene: NA; CDR3aa: CASSYSTNSPLHF; CDR3nt: TGTGCCAGCAGTTACTCGACAAATTCACCCCTCCACTTT
v_gene: TRBV27; j_gene: TRBJ2-3; abundance: NA; d_gene: NA; CDR3aa: CASSPRVIGYTDTQYF; CDR3nt: TGTGCCAGCAGTCCCAGGGTAATCGGATACACAGATACGCAGTATTTT
v_gene: TRBV6-5; j_gene: TRBJ2-7; abundance: many; d_gene: NA; CDR3aa: CASWSQSRQYF; CDR3nt: TGTGCCAGCTGGTCCCAGTCCCGTCAGTACTTC
v_gene: TRBV5-1; j_gene: TRBJ2-7; abundance: NA; d_gene: NA; CDR3aa: CASSLSRTGLISYEQYF; CDR3nt: TGCGCCAGCAGCTTGTCTAGAACAGGCCTCATCTCCTACGAGCAGTACTTC
v_gene: TRBV4-1; j_gene: TRBJ2-1; abundance: NA; d_gene: TRBD1; CDR3aa: CASSPYPDRGLAYNEQFF; CDR3nt: TGCGCCAGCAGCCCGTACCCAGACAGGGGGCTGGCCTACAATGAGCAGTTCTTC
v_gene: TRBV11-2; j_gene: TRBJ2-3; abundance: NA; d_gene: NA; CDR3aa: CASSLDFPGGTQYF; CDR3nt: TGTGCCAGCAGCTTAGATTTTCCAGGTGGTACGCAGTATTTT
v_gene: TRBV7-9; j_gene: TRBJ1-4; abundance: NA; d_gene: NA; CDR3aa: CASSIYNEKLFF; CDR3nt: TGTGCCAGCAGCATCTATAATGAAAAACTGTTTTTT
v_gene: TRBV4-1; j_gene: TRBJ1-5; abundance: NA; d_gene: NA; CDR3aa: CASSQGHGQTNQPQHF; CDR3nt: TGCGCCAGCAGCCAAGGTCATGGACAGACTAATCAGCCCCAGCATTTT
v_gene: TRBV11-2; j_gene: TRBJ2-7; abundance: few; d_gene: NA; CDR3aa: CASSFAGISNEQYF; CDR3nt: TGTGCCAGCAGCTTTGCGGGGATCTCAAACGAGCAGTACTTC
v_gene: TRBV12-3/TRBV12-4; j_gene: TRBJ1-2; abundance: few; d_gene: TRBD1; CDR3aa: CASRPSGQDYGYTF; CDR3nt: TGTGCCAGCAGACCCTCGGGACAGGACTATGGCTACACCTTC
v_gene: TRBV7-9; j_gene: TRBJ2-7; abundance: few; d_gene: NA; CDR3aa: CASSLRQDTYEQYF; CDR3nt: TGTGCCAGCAGCTTGAGACAGGACACCTACGAGCAGTACTTC
v_gene: TRBV6-1; j_gene: TRBJ1-2; abundance: NA; d_gene: TRBD1; CDR3aa: CASSETGARGYTF; CDR3nt: TGTGCCAGCAGCGAAACAGGGGCCAGGGGCTACACCTTC
v_gene: TRBV9; j_gene: TRBJ2-3; abundance: NA; d_gene: NA; CDR3aa: CASSPLAGLGDTQYF; CDR3nt: TGTGCCAGCAGCCCCCTGGCCGGACTTGGAGATACGCAGTATTTT
v_gene: TRBV25-1; j_gene: TRBJ1-1; abundance: few; d_gene: NA; CDR3aa: CASSEGDRNTEAFF; CDR3nt: TGTGCCAGCAGTGAGGGGGATAGGAACACTGAAGCTTTCTTT
v_gene: TRBV5-1; j_gene: TRBJ1-3; abundance: NA; d_gene: NA; CDR3aa: CASSTTGRGSGNTIYF; CDR3nt: TGCGCCAGCTCGACGACGGGACGTGGCTCTGGAAACACCATATATTTT
v_gene: TRBV28; j_gene: TRBJ1-1; abundance: few; d_gene: TRBD1; CDR3aa: CASSGTGLNTEAFF; CDR3nt: TGTGCCAGCAGTGGGACAGGGTTGAACACTGAAGCTTTCTTT
v_gene: TRBV7-9; j_gene: TRBJ1-5; abundance: few; d_gene: NA; CDR3aa: CASSSTIGAGNQPQHF; CDR3nt: TGTGCCAGCAGCTCCACGATCGGGGCGGGCAATCAGCCCCAGCATTTT
v_gene: TRBV7-8; j_gene: TRBJ2-7; abundance: few; d_gene: NA; CDR3aa: CASSWRLIRGFRTYEQYF; CDR3nt: TGTGCCAGCAGCTGGAGGTTAATTCGGGGATTTAGAACCTACGAGCAGTACTTC
v_gene: TRBV6-4; j_gene: TRBJ2-3; abundance: many; d_gene: NA; CDR3aa: CASSAQGRTDTQYF; CDR3nt: TGTGCCAGCAGTGCTCAGGGTCGGACAGATACGCAGTATTTT
v_gene: TRBV5-1; j_gene: TRBJ1-2; abundance: NA; d_gene: NA; CDR3aa: CASSLALGSNYGYTF; CDR3nt: TGCGCCAGCAGCTTGGCCCTAGGATCTAACTATGGCTACACCTTC